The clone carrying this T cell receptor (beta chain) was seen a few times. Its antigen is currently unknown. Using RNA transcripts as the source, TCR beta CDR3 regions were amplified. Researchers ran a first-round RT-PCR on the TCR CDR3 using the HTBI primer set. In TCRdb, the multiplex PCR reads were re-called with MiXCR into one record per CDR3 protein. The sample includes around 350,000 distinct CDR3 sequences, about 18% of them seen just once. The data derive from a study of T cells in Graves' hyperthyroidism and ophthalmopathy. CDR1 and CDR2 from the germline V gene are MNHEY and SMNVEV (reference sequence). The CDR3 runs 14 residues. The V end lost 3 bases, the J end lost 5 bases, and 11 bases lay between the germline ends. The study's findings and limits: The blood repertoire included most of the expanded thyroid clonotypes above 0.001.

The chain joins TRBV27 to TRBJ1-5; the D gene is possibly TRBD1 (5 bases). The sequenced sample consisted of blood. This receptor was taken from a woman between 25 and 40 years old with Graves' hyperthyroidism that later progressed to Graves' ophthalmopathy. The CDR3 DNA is TGTGCCAGCAGTTTCGTCCAGGGCGATCAGCCCCAGCATTTT. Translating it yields CASSFVQGDQPQHF.